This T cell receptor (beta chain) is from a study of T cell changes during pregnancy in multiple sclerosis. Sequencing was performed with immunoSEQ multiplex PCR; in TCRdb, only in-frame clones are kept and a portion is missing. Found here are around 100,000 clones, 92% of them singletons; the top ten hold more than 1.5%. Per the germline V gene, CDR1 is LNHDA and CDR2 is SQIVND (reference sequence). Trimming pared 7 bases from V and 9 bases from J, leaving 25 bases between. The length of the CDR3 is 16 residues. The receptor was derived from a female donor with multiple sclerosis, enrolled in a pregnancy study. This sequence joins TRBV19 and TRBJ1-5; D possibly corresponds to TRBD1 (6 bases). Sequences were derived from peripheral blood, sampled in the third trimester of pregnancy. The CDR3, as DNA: TGTGCCAGTAAGCGGAAGGGGGGGGCGCCTATGGGGCCCCAGCATTTT. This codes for CASKRKGGAPMGPQHF.